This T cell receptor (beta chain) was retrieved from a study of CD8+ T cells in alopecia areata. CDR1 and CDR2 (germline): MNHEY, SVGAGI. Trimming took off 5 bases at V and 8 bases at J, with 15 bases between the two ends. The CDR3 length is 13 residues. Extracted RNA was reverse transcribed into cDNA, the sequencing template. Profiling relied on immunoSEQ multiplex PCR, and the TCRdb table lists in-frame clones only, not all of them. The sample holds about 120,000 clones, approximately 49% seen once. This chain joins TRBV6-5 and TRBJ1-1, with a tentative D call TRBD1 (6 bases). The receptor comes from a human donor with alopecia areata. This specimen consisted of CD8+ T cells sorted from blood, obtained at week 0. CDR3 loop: CASSPQGDGEAFF. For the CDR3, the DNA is TGTGCCAGCAGTCCACAGGGTGACGGGGAAGCTTTCTTT.